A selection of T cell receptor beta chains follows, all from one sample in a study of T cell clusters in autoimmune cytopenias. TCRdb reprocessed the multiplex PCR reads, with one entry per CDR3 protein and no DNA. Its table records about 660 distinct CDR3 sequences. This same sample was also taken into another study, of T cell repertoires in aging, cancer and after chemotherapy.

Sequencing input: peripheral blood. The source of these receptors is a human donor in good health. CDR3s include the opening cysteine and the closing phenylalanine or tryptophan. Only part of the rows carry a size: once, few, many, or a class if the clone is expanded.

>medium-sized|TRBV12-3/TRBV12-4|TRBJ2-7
CASSVAGGTEQYF
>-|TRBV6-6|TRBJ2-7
CASSPRAGVYEQYF
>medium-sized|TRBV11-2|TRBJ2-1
CASSHQTVPYNEQFF
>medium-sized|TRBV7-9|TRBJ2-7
CASSLRDRVYEQYF
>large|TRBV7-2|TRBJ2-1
CASSFELNSNEQFF
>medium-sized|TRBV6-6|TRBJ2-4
CASSYPGQGGIQNIQYF
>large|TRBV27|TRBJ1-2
CASSLSWGGYGYTF
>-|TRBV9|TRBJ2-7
CASSRGSKDEQYF
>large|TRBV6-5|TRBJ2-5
CATMWGLAGGETQYF
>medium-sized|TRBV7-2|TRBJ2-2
CASSTQRSGELFF
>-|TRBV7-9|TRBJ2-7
CASSLGGSSSEQYF
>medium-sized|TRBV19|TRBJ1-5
CASIGGGSTNQPQHF
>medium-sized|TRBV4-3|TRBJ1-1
CASSPGWARNTEAFF
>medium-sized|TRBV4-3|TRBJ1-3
CASSQVRGLGNTIYF
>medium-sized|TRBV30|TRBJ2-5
CAWSVGGVETQYF
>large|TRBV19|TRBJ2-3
CASSYRDTDTQYF
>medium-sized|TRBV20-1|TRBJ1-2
CSARERGEVRGYTF
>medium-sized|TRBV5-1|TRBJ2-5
CASSLVLAGGPGETQYF
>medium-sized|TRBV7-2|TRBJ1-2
CASSRITGIQGGYTF
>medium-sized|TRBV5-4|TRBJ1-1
CASSLGTGGKTEAFF
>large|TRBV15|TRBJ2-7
CATSRDLGYEQYF
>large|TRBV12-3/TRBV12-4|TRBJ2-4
CASRIGTSGTGIQYF
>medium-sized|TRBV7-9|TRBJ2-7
CASSFPGLATYEQYF
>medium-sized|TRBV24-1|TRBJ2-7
CAERHRSYEQYF
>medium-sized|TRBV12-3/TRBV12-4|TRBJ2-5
CASRPAGRETQYF
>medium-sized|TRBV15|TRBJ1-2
CATSRLPLPGDYGYTF